These 9 T cell receptor beta chains originate from one sample sequenced in a study of blood T cell repertoires in COVID-19 (dated by TCRdb to the early 2020s). Preparation of the library involved the immunoSEQ multiplex PCR assay. In its TCRdb copy, this immuneACCESS table keeps in-frame sequences only and misses some clones. Where compared with another copy, unresolved V genes explain less than half of these, and the others have no known cause. Counted in this sample were some 300,000 clones; 80% to 90% of them appeared once. Approximately 6.5% of the sample is taken by the ten largest. Sequences were obtained from peripheral blood. The receptors were gathered from a woman between 45 and 65 years old with COVID-19, enrolled during active disease.

The genes are TRBV11-2 and TRBJ2-2; TRBD2 aligns across 15 bases. The CDR3 is 18 residues long. V was pared by 5 bases and J by 1 base, with 5 bases of the junction left unmatched. The V gene's germline CDR1 is SGHAT and CDR2 FQNNGV. The CDR3 bases are TGTGCCAGCAGCCCACCGGGACTAGCGGGAGGGAACACCGGGGAGCTGTTTTTT. This gives the protein CASSPPGLAGGNTGELFF.

This clone was seen more than once but under ten times. This sequence joins TRBV2 and TRBJ1-6; possibly TRBD1 for D (5 bases). The CDR3 length is 12 residues. V was trimmed by 6 bases and J by 10 bases, leaving 10 bases between them. Germline V lookup: CDR1 SNHLY, CDR2 FYNNEI. The CDR3, as DNA: TGTGCCAGCAGAGGGGTCAGCTCACCCCTCCACTTT. It encodes CASRGVSSPLHF.

The genes are TRBV2 and TRBJ2-1, with 13 bases matching TRBD2. This CDR3 has 14 amino acids. CDR1 SNHLY and CDR2 FYNNEI come from the germline V gene. J gave up 9 bases and V 10 bases, and 9 bases lay outside the gene matches. The CDR3 nucleotides are TGTGCCAACCGTCGACTAGCGGGAGGTGGTGAGCAGTTCTTC. Protein sequence: CANRRLAGGGEQFF.

Here the CDR3 reads CASSYPLGANTGELFF. The CDR3 DNA reads TGTGCCAGCAGTTACCCGCTAGGGGCCAACACCGGGGAGCTGTTTTTT. This rearrangement joins TRBV6-5 to TRBJ2-2, with a tentative D call TRBD1 (5 bases). The CDR3 is 16 amino acids. V lost 2 bases and J lost 2, with 12 bases in between. In germline, CDR1 is MNHEY, CDR2 SVGAGI.

The V call is TRBV5-8, the J call TRBJ2-7; possible D gene TRBD2, 6 bases. This CDR3 is 14 amino acids long. V lost 4 bases to trimming and J lost 4 bases, with 15 bases between them. Germline CDR1 reads SGHTS; CDR2 reads YDEGEE. The CDR3 sequence: CASSLAGTGYEQYF. CDR3 DNA: TGTGCCAGCAGCCTTGCGGGGACGGGGTACGAGCAGTACTTC.

The chain uses TRBV5-1 and TRBJ2-2, with a possible D match to TRBD1 (6 bases). Germline lookup yields CDR1 SGHRS and CDR2 YFSETQ. Trimming shortened V by 4 bases and J by 3 bases, and 10 bases separated the two germline ends. The CDR3 runs to 14 residues. This chain's CDR3 is CASSMTGDTGELFF. As DNA, the CDR3 is TGCGCCAGCAGCATGACAGGAGACACCGGGGAGCTGTTTTTT.

J is TRBJ1-4 and V is TRBV3-1 (or the pseudogene TRBV3-2); D gene unclear. V lost 0 bases and J lost 8, with 7 bases in between. There are 13 residues in the CDR3. The germline CDR1 and CDR2 sequences are LGHDT and YNNKEL (reference sequence). CDR3 region: CASSQDNREKLFF. The CDR3 nucleotides read TGTGCCAGCAGCCAAGATAATAGAGAAAAACTGTTTTTT.

This chain connects TRBV7-9 to TRBJ2-1; 7 bases map to TRBD1. V was pared by 1 base and J by 8 bases, with 11 bases of the junction left unmatched. The CDR3 is made up of 16 amino acids. The germline V gene encodes CDR1 SEHNR and CDR2 FQNEAQ (reference sequence). The DNA of the CDR3 is TGTGCCAGCAGCTTAGGTCGGGCAGGGGGATGGGATGAGCAGTTCTTC. The encoded protein is CASSLGRAGGWDEQFF.

V is TRBV11-3 and J is TRBJ1-1; a possible D gene is TRBD1 (6 bases). Germline V gives CDR1 SGHNT, CDR2 YENEEA. V dropped 2 bases and J dropped 3 bases, with 13 bases sitting between them. The CDR3 has 15 amino acids. The CDR3 loop reads CASSLMGATDTEAFF. CDR3 bases: TGTGCCAGCAGCTTAATGGGGGCTACGGACACTGAAGCTTTCTTT.